The clone carrying this T cell receptor (beta chain) came up once. Antigen: not known. TCRdb keeps only in-frame clones here, not all; method: immunoSEQ multiplex PCR. The table records over 2,000,000 clones, 85% to 95% of them present only once. CDR1 is MDHEN, CDR2 SYDVKM, per germline. The CDR3 loop spans 14 amino acids. With V trimmed by 3 bases and J by 10 bases, 11 bases remained unmatched. The data originate from a study of shared clonotypes between healthy human individuals. Study observations and caveats: Clonotypes shared by all four sorted-subset donors had higher generation probabilities than non-shared clonotypes.

Terminally differentiated effector memory CD45RA+ cells were left out of the naive CD8 fraction, which was CD45RO-negative and positively selected for CCR7. The donors, all of them Caucasian adults, lived in Nashville, Tennessee. The material sequenced was naive CD8+ T cells from PBMCs. The chain joins TRBV28 to TRBJ1-1; 7 nucleotides line up with TRBD1. The clonotype was recovered from a man younger than 30 in good health. Some clones in this sample may be carry-over from other donors' samples. CDR3 residues: CASSFLRGPRVAFF. In DNA, the CDR3 is TGTGCCAGCAGTTTTCTTAGGGGGCCGCGCGTAGCTTTCTTT.